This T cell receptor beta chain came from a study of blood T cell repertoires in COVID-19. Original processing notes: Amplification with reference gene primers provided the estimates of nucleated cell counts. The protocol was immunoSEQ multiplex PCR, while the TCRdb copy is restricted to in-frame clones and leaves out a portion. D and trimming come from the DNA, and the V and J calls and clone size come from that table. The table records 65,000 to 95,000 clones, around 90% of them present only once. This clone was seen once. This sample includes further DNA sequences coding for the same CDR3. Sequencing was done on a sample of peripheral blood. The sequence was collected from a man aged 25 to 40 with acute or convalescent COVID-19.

CDR3 DNA: TGTGCCAGTAGTATCCGTACAGATAGCAATCAGCCCCAGCATTTT. Translation: CASSIRTDSNQPQHF. The chain links TRBV19 to TRBJ1-5; D not resolved. Trimming took off 3 bases at V and 0 bases at J, with 9 bases between the two ends. The CDR3 spans 15 residues. Germline CDR1 LNHDA, CDR2 SQIVND (reference sequence).